The 18 T cell receptor beta chains listed next were all sequenced from one sample in a study of CD8 T cells in Susac syndrome. With random hexamers, reverse transcription was performed on about 0.5 to 1 ug of RNA. TCRdb re-called the immunoSEQ multiplex PCR reads with MiXCR, one entry per CDR3 protein. The data hold approximately 180,000 distinct CDR3 sequences, with approximately 95% observed a single time. Sequenced material: CD4+ T cells from PBMCs. The receptors shown here come from a human donor with multiple sclerosis.

This chain uses TRBV12-3 or TRBV12-4 with TRBJ2-7; no reliable D call. V was clipped by 5 bases and J by 6 bases, with 17 bases between them. The CDR3 extends over 14 amino acids. CDR3 sequence (DNA): TGTGCCAGCAGTCCCGGCCCTTCTCCCGCCGAGCAGTACTTC. Translation: CASSPGPSPAEQYF.

The rearrangement uses TRBV15 and TRBJ1-4, with D possibly being TRBD1 (5 bases). CDR1 and CDR2 (germline): LNHNV, YYDKDF (reference sequence). The CDR3 spans 14 residues. Trimming removed 7 bases from V and 8 bases from J, with 17 bases in between. CDR3 residues: CATTPGGEEEKLFF. For the CDR3, the DNA is TGTGCCACCACGCCGGGGGGAGAAGAAGAAAAACTGTTTTTT.

The J gene is TRBJ1-4, the V gene TRBV29-1; D may be TRBD1 (6 bases). Trimming cost V 6 bases and J 6 bases, with 26 bases left between them. Germline CDR1 SQVTM, CDR2 ANQGSEA. The CDR3 has 17 amino acids. CDR3 nucleotide sequence: TGCAGCGTCCGAGGGGGGGACGAAGTGAAGGATCATGAAAAACTGTTTTTT. This codes for CSVRGGDEVKDHEKLFF.

This clonotype was recorded only once. The V and J genes are TRBV5-1 and TRBJ2-5; no firm D call. The CDR3 is made up of 15 amino acids. Germline V gene lookup returns CDR1 SGHRS and CDR2 YFSETQ. The V gene lost 1 base and the J gene lost 0 bases, with 10 bases spanning the gap. CDR3: CASSLRAQYQETQYF. Here the CDR3 DNA reads TGCGCCAGCAGCTTGAGGGCACAGTACCAAGAGACCCAGTACTTC.

The chain links TRBV14 to TRBJ2-7, with TRBD2 matching over 9 bases. J was trimmed by 5 bases and V by 2 bases; bases with no gene match: 1. The CDR3 is made up of 13 amino acids. The germline V gene has CDR1 SGHDN and CDR2 FVKESK. CDR3 coding DNA: TGTGCCAGCAGCCAAAGCGGGAGGAACGAGCAGTACTTC. It specifies CASSQSGRNEQYF. Using reference TRBV14 and TRBJ2-7 for the parts outside the CDR3, the full variable domain is EAGVTQFPSHSVIEKGQTVTLRCDPISGHDNLYWYRRVMGKEIKFLLHFVKESKQDESGMPNNRFLAERTGGTYSTLKVQPAELEDSGVYFCASSQSGRNEQYFGPGTRLTVT.

The V call is TRBV29-1, the J call TRBJ1-1; possibly TRBD1 for D (6 bases). V shed 4 bases and J shed 2 bases, with 14 bases lying between them. The germline CDR1 and CDR2 sequences are SQVTM and ANQGSEA. The CDR3 runs 14 residues. CDR3 nucleotide sequence: TGCAGCGTTGGGGGCAGGGGCCCCAACACTGAAGCTTTCTTT. Amino acid sequence: CSVGGRGPNTEAFF.

The chain links TRBV3-1 to TRBJ1-1; D is undetermined. The CDR3 has 14 residues. V was clipped by 7 bases and J by 1 base, with 13 bases between them. Germline CDR1 reads LGHDT; CDR2 reads YNNKEL (reference sequence). In nucleotides, the CDR3 is TGTGCCAGCACCCAGGAGATCGAGAACACTGAAGCTTTCTTT. Protein sequence: CASTQEIENTEAFF.

This clonotype was counted a single time. The chain links TRBV20-1 to TRBJ2-7; no firm D call. Trimming pared 5 bases from V and 3 bases from J, leaving 20 bases between. The CDR3 spans 15 residues. In germline, CDR1 is DFQATT, CDR2 SNEGSKA (reference sequence). This CDR3 reads CSAVASARSGYEQYF. CDR3 DNA: TGCAGTGCTGTGGCTTCGGCGCGGTCGGGCTACGAGCAGTACTTC.

The genes are TRBV20-1 and TRBJ2-7; a weak D match, TRBD1 (6 bases). This CDR3 region has 15 residues. The germline V and J ends were trimmed by 0 bases and 4 bases, with 16 bases remaining between them. Germline CDR1 and CDR2: DFQATT and SNEGSKA (reference sequence). The CDR3 coding sequence is TGCAGTGCTAGAGATGGGGGCGGGCCGTCTTACGAGCAGTACTTC. Translation gives CSARDGGGPSYEQYF.

The chain is built from TRBV30 and TRBJ2-1; 10 bases fit TRBD2. J was trimmed by 5 bases and V by 1 base; bases with no gene match: 8. Germline V gene data show CDR1 as GTSNPN and CDR2 as SVGIG (reference sequence). This CDR3 region has 16 residues. CDR3 loop: CAWSGSGGELDNEQFF. CDR3 in DNA: TGTGCCTGGAGTGGGAGCGGGGGGGAGCTCGACAATGAGCAGTTCTTC.

The chain uses TRBV5-1 and TRBJ2-5, with 8 bases that match TRBD1. Trimming took 0 bases from V and 5 from J; bases not matched to a gene: 6. This CDR3 is 15 amino acids long. In germline, CDR1 is SGHRS, CDR2 YFSETQ. The CDR3 protein is CASSLAGQVSETQYF. The CDR3 coding sequence is TGCGCCAGCAGCTTGGCGGGACAGGTATCGGAGACCCAGTACTTC. The whole variable domain, remainder taken from reference TRBV5-1 and TRBJ2-5, is KAGVTQTPRYLIKTRGQQVTLSCSPISGHRSVSWYQQTPGQGLQFLFEYFSETQRNKGNFPGRFSGRQFSNSRSEMNVSTLELGDSALYLCASSLAGQVSETQYFGPGTRLLVL.

The chain recombines TRBV7-2 with TRBJ2-4; D is uncertain. V was cut by 5 bases and J by 5 bases, with 7 bases left in between. The CDR3 is 12 amino acids. The V gene's germline CDR1 is SGHTA and CDR2 FQGNSA. The CDR3 region has the DNA TGTGCCAGCAGCCCCTTACAAAACATTCAGTACTTC. As protein: CASSPLQNIQYF.

The count of this clonotype is one. This chain connects TRBV7-6 to TRBJ2-5, with no clear D. The V end was cut by 1 base, the J end by 4 bases, with 7 bases between. Germline V lookup: CDR1 SGHVS, CDR2 FNYEAQ. CDR3 length: 13 amino acids. CDR3 region: CASSLVGSETQYF. CDR3 DNA: TGTGCCAGCAGCTTAGTGGGCTCAGAGACCCAGTACTTC.

V usage is TRBV20-1 and J usage is TRBJ1-4; TRBD1 matches 8 bases. From germline, CDR1 is DFQATT and CDR2 SNEGSKA (reference sequence). Trimming cost V 0 bases and J 2 bases; bases outside gene matches: 8. The CDR3 totals 17 residues. CDR3 nucleotides: TGCAGTGCTAGAGAATCCAGGGGGCGGGTGACTAATGAAAAACTGTTTTTT. Its translation is CSARESRGRVTNEKLFF.

This clonotype was found once. V is TRBV27 and J is TRBJ1-4, with D possibly being TRBD1 (5 bases). The germline V gene encodes CDR1 MNHEY and CDR2 SMNVEV (reference sequence). Trimming removed 2 bases at V and 0 bases at J, with 13 bases between. The CDR3 contains 17 residues. The CDR3 here is CASSLPTAGATNEKLFF. The DNA for the CDR3 is TGTGCCAGCAGTTTACCTACGGCGGGGGCAACTAATGAAAAACTGTTTTTT.

This sequence joins TRBV3-1 and TRBJ1-2; possible D gene TRBD1, 5 bases. CDR1 is LGHDT, CDR2 YNNKEL, per germline (reference sequence). Deletions cut 0 bases from V and 8 bases from J, with 10 bases between. This CDR3 contains 13 residues. In DNA, the CDR3 is TGTGCCAGCAGCCAAGAGGGGCAGACAGGCTACACCTTC. Translation: CASSQEGQTGYTF. Using reference TRBV3-1 and TRBJ1-2 for the parts outside the CDR3, the full variable domain is DTAVSQTPKYLVTQMGNDKSIKCEQNLGHDTMYWYKQDSKKFLKIMFSYNNKELIINETVPNRFSPKSPDKAHLNLHINSLELGDSAVYFCASSQEGQTGYTFGSGTRLTVV.

This clonotype was seen once. The chain combines TRBV7-9 with TRBJ1-1, with 9 bases matching TRBD1. CDR1 SEHNR and CDR2 FQNEAQ come from the germline V gene (reference sequence). Germline trimming cut 6 bases from V and 1 base from J; bases unmatched to any gene: 9. CDR3 length: 16 residues. In nucleotides, the CDR3 is TGTGCCAGCAGACGCCGTCCGGGACAGGGGAACACTGAAGCTTTCTTT. Translated: CASRRRPGQGNTEAFF.

The V call is TRBV3-1, the J call TRBJ1-1, with a weak D call TRBD1 (5 bases). The germline V gene has CDR1 LGHDT and CDR2 YNNKEL (reference sequence). V lost 6 bases to trimming and J lost 4 bases, with 12 bases between them. The CDR3 runs 13 residues. For the CDR3, the DNA is TGTGCCAGCAGTCAACACGGGGGCACTGAAGCTTTCTTT. Amino acids: CASSQHGGTEAFF.